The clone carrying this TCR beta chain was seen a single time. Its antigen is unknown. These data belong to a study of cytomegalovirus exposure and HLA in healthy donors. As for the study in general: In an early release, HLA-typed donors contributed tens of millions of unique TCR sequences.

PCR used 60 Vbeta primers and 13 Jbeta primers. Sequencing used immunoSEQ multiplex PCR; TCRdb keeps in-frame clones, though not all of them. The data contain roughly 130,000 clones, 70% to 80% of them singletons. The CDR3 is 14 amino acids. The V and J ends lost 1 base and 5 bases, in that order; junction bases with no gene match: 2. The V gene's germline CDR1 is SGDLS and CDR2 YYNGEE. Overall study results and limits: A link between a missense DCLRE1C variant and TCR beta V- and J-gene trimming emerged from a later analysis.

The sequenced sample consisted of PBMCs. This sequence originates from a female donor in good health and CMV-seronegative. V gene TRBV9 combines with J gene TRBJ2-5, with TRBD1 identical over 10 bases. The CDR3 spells CASSVLGQGETQYF. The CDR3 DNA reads TGTGCCAGCAGCGTACTGGGACAGGGGGAGACCCAGTACTTC.